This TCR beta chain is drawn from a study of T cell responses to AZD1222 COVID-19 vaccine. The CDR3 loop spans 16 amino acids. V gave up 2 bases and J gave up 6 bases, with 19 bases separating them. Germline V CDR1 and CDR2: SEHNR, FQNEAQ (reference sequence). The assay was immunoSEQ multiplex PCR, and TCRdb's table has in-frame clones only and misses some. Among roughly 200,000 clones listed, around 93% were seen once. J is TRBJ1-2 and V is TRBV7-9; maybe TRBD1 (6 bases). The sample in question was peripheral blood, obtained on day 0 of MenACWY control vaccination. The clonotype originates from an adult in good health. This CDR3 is CASSLIYPGPGDGYTF. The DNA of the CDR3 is TGTGCCAGCAGCTTAATATATCCGGGGCCAGGGGATGGCTACACCTTC.